The sequence of this TCR beta chain was determined in a study of early T cells in non-severe SARS-CoV-2 infection (dated by TCRdb to the early 2020s). Regarding the research as a whole: TCR sequencing used bulk RNA from unsorted whole blood, so alpha and beta chains could not be paired.

This was a case-control study nested in a cohort of healthcare workers in London, UK, who had nasopharyngeal swab PCR tests and blood samples taken every week. Healthcare workers were recruited between 23 and 31 March 2020, during the week of the UK lockdown, and were followed weekly for up to about 15 weeks. This clonotype has a handful of counts. What this receptor recognizes is not known. No quality values exist for individual bases; no much larger clone is one base distant. The study at large found these results: Matching against VDJdb was skewed toward anti-spike CD8 responses, likely underestimated virus-specific expansions, and missed private and CD4 specificities.

The library was prepared using 5' RACE. The instrument given in TCRdb is NextSeq 500. To correct for sequencing error and PCR bias, the TCR library protocol tagged individual cDNA molecules with unique molecular identifiers. Both TCR alpha and beta chains were sequenced, and tight co-correlation was observed between alpha and beta sequence abundances in each sample. In the original analysis: V gene, J gene and CDR3 annotation of TCR sequences was performed with Decombinator V4. TCRs were defined as expanded if a significant change between any two time points was detected under a Poisson model with p below 0.0001. Abundances of TCRs were expressed as counts per million after normalisation to the total number of TCRs sequenced in each sample. MAIT TCRs were defined by TRAV1-2 paired with TRAJ12, TRAJ20 or TRAJ33, and iNKT TCRs by TRAV10 paired with TRAJ18. VDJdb, accessed 1 November 2021, was searched for CMV, EBV and SARS-CoV-2 annotated TCRs, excluding TCRs annotated for multiple antigens. Through fastp at Q25 and MiXCR, TCRdb rebuilt clones from the public reads, retaining in-frame beta chains. One record per CDR3 amino acid sequence lists the most common genes and DNA. Clone size and V and J calls follow TCRdb, not the original study. The sample yields about 130,000 distinct CDR3 sequences; about 15% were counted once. The top ten clonotypes cover about a fifth of the sample.

For CDR1 and CDR2, the germline V gene lists MNHEY and SVGAGI. The CDR3 spans 15 residues, from the cysteine through the phenylalanine. Just CDR3 DNA is preserved here, 45 bases in frame from base 1. The V end gives up 6 bases and the J end 2 bases, leaving 8 bases in the junction not matched to a gene. The sequence joins TRBV6-5 to TRBJ2-3, and 7 junctional nucleotides match TRBD1. The source of this sequence is an adult who was a healthcare worker with PCR-confirmed SARS-CoV-2 infection or an uninfected control (not recorded which). The sample taken for sequencing was whole blood. CDR3 reads: CASSQTQGPTDTQYF. The DNA sequence is as follows: TGTGCCAGCAGCCAAACACAGGGGCCCACAGATACGCAGTATTTT.